The 20 T cell receptor beta chains below were found in one sample sequenced in a study of blood T cells in healthy people across ages (dated by TCRdb to between 2015 and 2017). Library preparation used 5' RACE. For sequencing, an Illumina HiSeq 2500 was employed. A second PCR of about 7 to 12 cycles was run with a J-beta primer mix and a sample-barcoded 5' primer. TCRdb redid the processing of the public reads, applying fastp at Q25 and MiXCR, and retained in-frame beta chains. Merged by CDR3 protein, the rows form single entries marked with the most common genes and DNA. The sample yields around 800,000 distinct CDR3 sequences; around a quarter were counted once. Together, the top ten hold 3% of the sample. These same records also appear under a second study, on T cells of mothers and their children.

Source material: blood. These receptors came from a boy under 18 in good health.

V is TRBV20-1 and J is TRBJ2-3, with TRBD2 as a possible D gene (7 bases). Germline V gene sequence: CDR1 DFQATT, CDR2 SNEGSKA (reference sequence). Trimming took 7 bases from V and 2 from J, leaving 13 bases between them. This CDR3 region has 13 residues. CDR3 in amino acids: CSGGGGPTDTQYF. CDR3 bases: TGCAGTGGGGGAGGGGGGCCCACAGATACGCAGTATTTT.

The chain joins TRBV7-9 to TRBJ1-2; D remains ambiguous. The CDR3 extends over 13 amino acids. Germline V lookup: CDR1 SEHNR, CDR2 FQNEAQ (reference sequence). Trimming removed 1 base from V and 8 bases from J, with 11 bases in between. CDR3 sequence (DNA): TGTGCCAGCAGCTTAGAGGGTTTCGGGGGCTACACCTTC. It codes for CASSLEGFGGYTF.

The rearrangement uses TRBV5-1 and TRBJ2-7; 11 nucleotides align to TRBD1. V gave up 4 bases and J gave up 4 bases; unmatched junction bases: 7. The CDR3 is 15 amino acids. Germline V gives CDR1 SGHRS, CDR2 YFSETQ. Here the CDR3 reads CASSSWGQGGYEQYF. DNA for the CDR3: TGCGCCAGCAGCAGCTGGGGACAGGGGGGTTACGAGCAGTACTTC.

The V gene is TRBV6-1, the J gene TRBJ1-2; possibly TRBD1 for D (5 bases). V lost 2 bases and J lost 2, with 12 bases in between. Germline V gene lookup returns CDR1 MNHNS and CDR2 SASEGT. The CDR3 covers 15 residues. The CDR3 region is CASSETMAGNYGYTF. The CDR3 bases are TGTGCCAGCAGTGAAACAATGGCAGGGAACTATGGCTACACCTTC.

This chain joins TRBV15 and TRBJ2-7; D is possibly TRBD2 (6 bases). V was shortened by 3 bases and J by 9 bases, with 9 bases between the two germline ends. Germline CDR1 LNHNV, CDR2 YYDKDF (reference sequence). The CDR3 is 11 amino acids. CDR3 nucleotide sequence: TGTGCCACCAGCAGGGGGGGACCGCAGTACTTC. Translating gives CATSRGGPQYF. Combining the CDR3 with reference TRBV15 and TRBJ2-7 gives the whole variable domain DAMVIQNPRYQVTQFGKPVTLSCSQTLNHNVMYWYQQKSSQAPKLLFHYYDKDFNNEADTPDNFQSRRPNTSFCFLDIRSPGLGDTAMYLCATSRGGPQYFGPGTRLTVT.

The chain carries TRBV12-3 or TRBV12-4 and TRBJ1-1, with D tentatively TRBD1 (6 bases). This CDR3 spans 13 amino acids. V lost 7 bases, J lost 6 bases, and 15 bases lay in between. The CDR3 sequence is CASNTIGQPEAFF. CDR3 nucleotide sequence: TGTGCCAGCAATACCATCGGACAGCCTGAAGCTTTCTTT.

J is TRBJ2-1 and V is TRBV19; perhaps TRBD2 as D (6 bases). Looked up from germline, CDR1 is LNHDA and CDR2 is SQIVND (reference sequence). This CDR3 region has 16 residues. Trimming cost V 6 bases and J 3 bases, with 18 bases left between them. CDR3 DNA sequence: TGTGCCAGTAGACAAAGCGGGCCCCGGGACTACAATGAGCAGTTCTTC. Its translation: CASRQSGPRDYNEQFF.

The chain has TRBV2 and TRBJ1-2; D is unresolved. V lost 5 bases and J lost 10, with 14 bases in between. This CDR3 has 12 residues. Looked up from germline, CDR1 is SNHLY and CDR2 is FYNNEI. CDR3 DNA: TGTGCCAGCAGTCCTACGACACCCTTCTACACCTTC. This sequence encodes CASSPTTPFYTF.

There are many counts of this clonotype. V and J are TRBV27 and TRBJ1-4, with D perhaps matching TRBD1 (5 bases). Germline values: CDR1 MNHEY, CDR2 SMNVEV (reference sequence). The CDR3 has 14 residues. Between the trimmed V and J ends, which lost 1 base and 5 bases, there was a span of 8 bases. Here the CDR3 DNA reads TGTGCCAGCAGTTTATGGGGGTCGAATGAAAAACTGTTTTTT. This encodes CASSLWGSNEKLFF.

The rearrangement uses TRBV29-1 and TRBJ2-5; no clear D gene. Germline loops: CDR1 SQVTM, CDR2 ANQGSEA. V dropped 3 bases and J dropped 4 bases, with 9 bases sitting between them. This CDR3 is 12 amino acids long. In nucleotides, the CDR3 is TGCAGCGTTGAGACACCCCCAGAGACCCAGTACTTC. Translation: CSVETPPETQYF. The full variable domain, completed using reference TRBV29-1 and TRBJ2-5, is SAVISQKPSRDICQRGTSLTIQCQVDSQVTMMFWYRQQPGQSLTLIATANQGSEATYESGFVIDKFPISRPNLTFSTLTVSNMSPEDSSIYLCSVETPPETQYFGPGTRLLVL.

The V gene is TRBV18, the J gene TRBJ1-6, with D unresolved. Between the trimmed V and J ends, which lost 3 bases and 8 bases, there was a span of 11 bases. This CDR3 region has 14 residues. Germline V CDR1 and CDR2: KGHSH, LQKENI. In nucleotides, the CDR3 is TGTGCCAGCTCACCGACCCCGGAGGATTCACCCCTCCACTTT. It translates to CASSPTPEDSPLHF.

The chain joins TRBV5-1 to TRBJ2-5, with 9 bases lining up with TRBD1. The CDR3 runs to 15 residues. Per the germline V gene, CDR1 is SGHRS and CDR2 is YFSETQ. The V gene end was trimmed by 4 bases and the J gene end by 5 bases; junction bases not matched to a gene: 9. In DNA, the CDR3 is TGCGCCAGCAGCAAGACGGACAGGGGTTTCGAGACCCAGTACTTC. Amino acid sequence: CASSKTDRGFETQYF. Looking up the rest from reference TRBV5-1 and TRBJ2-5 gives the full variable domain: KAGVTQTPRYLIKTRGQQVTLSCSPISGHRSVSWYQQTPGQGLQFLFEYFSETQRNKGNFPGRFSGRQFSNSRSEMNVSTLELGDSALYLCASSKTDRGFETQYFGPGTRLLVL.

V and J are TRBV10-2 and TRBJ1-2; 7 bases are shared with TRBD1. The V and J ends lost 0 bases and 3 bases, in that order; junction bases with no gene match: 7. The germline V gene has CDR1 WSHSY and CDR2 SAAADI. The CDR3 loop spans 16 amino acids. The CDR3 coding sequence is TGCGCCAGCAGTGAGTCGCAGGCAGGGGGAGACTATGGCTACACCTTC. It codes for CASSESQAGGDYGYTF.

Ten or more counts support this clonotype. The chain employs TRBV5-1 and TRBJ2-2; 9 bases agree with TRBD1. The length of the CDR3 is 15 residues. Germline CDR1 is SGHRS and CDR2 is YFSETQ. The trim removed 3 bases at V and 4 bases at J, leaving 4 bases unmatched. The CDR3 spells CASSSGQGGTGELFF. In nucleotides, the CDR3 is TGCGCCAGCAGCTCGGGACAGGGTGGCACCGGGGAGCTGTTTTTT.

In this sample, this clonotype turned up a few times. The J gene is TRBJ2-6, the V gene TRBV20-1, with D uncertain. The germline V and J ends were trimmed by 3 bases and 0 bases, with 3 bases remaining between them. Germline V gives CDR1 DFQATT, CDR2 SNEGSKA (reference sequence). This CDR3 has 13 residues. The CDR3 nucleotides are TGCAGTGCTAGCAACTCTGGGGCCAACGTCCTGACTTTC. Amino acids: CSASNSGANVLTF.

The rearrangement joins TRBV6-5 to TRBJ1-1, with D uncertain. The V end was cut by 6 bases, the J end by 4 bases, with 6 bases between. The CDR3 is 11 amino acids. Looked up from germline, CDR1 is MNHEY and CDR2 is SVGAGI. The DNA for the CDR3 is TGTGCCAGCAGGGACGCCACTGAAGCTTTCTTT. Translating it yields CASRDATEAFF.

The chain recombines TRBV3-1 with TRBJ2-5, with D unresolved. The CDR3 length is 15 residues. The germline CDR1 and CDR2 sequences are LGHDT and YNNKEL (reference sequence). V shed 0 bases and J shed 1 base, with 9 bases lying between them. The DNA of the CDR3 is TGTGCCAGCAGCCAAGATGGTAAGATCCAAGAGACCCAGTACTTC. This translates into CASSQDGKIQETQYF.

This sequence joins TRBV4-2 and TRBJ2-3; the match to TRBD2 covers 12 bases. With 4 bases clipped from V and 4 bases from J, the junction kept 9 bases outside the gene matches. The CDR3 has 17 residues. Germline CDR1 and CDR2: LGHNA and YNFKEQ. CDR3 sequence reads: CASSRPSLAGGPDTQYF. The CDR3 coding sequence is TGTGCCAGCAGCCGACCTTCTCTAGCGGGGGGGCCAGATACGCAGTATTTT.

The chain uses TRBV4-1 and TRBJ2-5, with a weak D call TRBD1 (6 bases). TRBJ2-7 explains the end of the DNA better; the J call may be wrong. The CDR3 covers 14 residues. CDR1 MGHRA and CDR2 YSYEKL come from the germline V gene. For the CDR3, the DNA is TGCGCCAGCAGCCAAGGGCAGGGGAGCCACGAGCAGTACTTC. Translated: CASSQGQGSHEQYF.

This clonotype was counted a few times. The chain is built from TRBV29-1 and TRBJ1-1; 7 bases align to TRBD1. The V gene's germline CDR1 is SQVTM and CDR2 ANQGSEA. V was clipped by 5 bases and J by 10 bases; unmatched bases: 7. The CDR3 consists of 11 residues. The CDR3 here is CSVQTGARAFF. The CDR3 DNA sequence: TGCAGCGTTCAAACAGGGGCGAGAGCTTTCTTT.